These 30 T cell receptor beta chains share one sample of origin, sequenced in a study of shared clonotypes between healthy human individuals (dated by TCRdb to 2018 to 2021). Libraries were made using the immunoSEQ multiplex PCR assay. In its TCRdb copy, this immuneACCESS table keeps in-frame sequences only and misses some clones. Where compared with another copy, unresolved V genes explain less than half of these, and the others have no known cause. The sample records more than 400,000 clones, approximately 94% of which are singletons. About 0.067% of the sample is held by the ten biggest clonotypes. Sample: naive CD4+ T cells sorted from blood. Reading the label with the study, this specimen's cell subset or site is: CD45RA+ positively selected. Source of these receptors: a woman in her 30s in good health.

The chain combines TRBV28 with TRBJ2-7, with 7 bases matching TRBD1. This CDR3 region has 16 residues. The germline CDR1 and CDR2 sequences are MDHEN and SYDVKM. V was pared by 3 bases and J by 4 bases, with 12 bases of the junction left unmatched. This CDR3 is CASSLPLIGQEYEQYF. Written as DNA, the CDR3 is TGTGCCAGCAGTTTGCCCTTAATCGGACAGGAATACGAGCAGTACTTC.

The table lists this clone with a count of one. The chain links TRBV6-1 to TRBJ1-5; D is uncertain. Trimming took off 4 bases at V and 0 bases at J, with 16 bases between the two ends. CDR3 size: 17 residues. Germline V gene data show CDR1 as MNHNS and CDR2 as SASEGT. The DNA of the CDR3 is TGTGCCAGCAGTGCCGGGGATCGGGGTTCTAGCAATCAGCCCCAGCATTTT. This translates into CASSAGDRGSSNQPQHF.

The rearrangement joins TRBV11-2 to TRBJ2-7; tentative D call: TRBD1 (6 bases). The CDR3 extends over 14 amino acids. The V gene's germline CDR1 is SGHAT and CDR2 FQNNGV. V was cut by 3 bases and J by 5 bases, with 14 bases left in between. CDR3 coding DNA: TGTGCCAGCAGCTTGATAATCAGGGGCCACGAGCAGTACTTC. As protein: CASSLIIRGHEQYF.

The V and J genes are TRBV19 and TRBJ2-1; TRBD2 matches 14 bases. In germline, CDR1 is LNHDA, CDR2 SQIVND (reference sequence). V gave up 4 bases and J gave up 7 bases; unmatched junction bases: 3. This CDR3 contains 15 residues. The CDR3 nucleotides read TGTGCCAGTAGTACGGGACTAGCGGGAGCGAATGAGCAGTTCTTC. It encodes CASSTGLAGANEQFF.

The rearrangement links TRBV19 to TRBJ1-5, with D hard to call. Trimming shortened V by 0 bases and J by 6 bases, and 12 bases separated the two germline ends. The CDR3 loop spans 15 amino acids. CDR1 and CDR2 (germline): LNHDA, SQIVND (reference sequence). CDR3 DNA sequence: TGTGCCAGTAGTATAGAGGCCTCTCGGGGTCAGCCCCAGCATTTT. Protein: CASSIEASRGQPQHF.

The chain recombines TRBV21-1 with TRBJ2-1; the table's D call of TRBD2 was not tested on the DNA. TRBV21-1 is described as a pseudogene. The CDR3 runs to 18 residues. The CDR3 loop is CASSNGFLAGGTYNEQFF. CDR3 nucleotides: TGTGCCAGCAGCAACGGGTTTCTAGCGGGAGGTACTTACAATGAGCAGTTCTTC.

The chain is built from TRBV6-1 and TRBJ2-7; either TRBD1 or TRBD2 may supply D (6 bases each). V shed 1 base and J shed 7 bases, with 14 bases lying between them. Germline CDR1 reads MNHNS; CDR2 reads SASEGT. This CDR3 region has 14 residues. CDR3 DNA: TGTGCCAGCAGTGAAGATCGGGGGCCGGGGGAGCAGTACTTC. It translates to CASSEDRGPGEQYF.

V gene TRBV19 combines with J gene TRBJ2-4; 14 nucleotides line up with TRBD2. The CDR3 covers 15 residues. Unmatched junction bases numbered 5, after V lost 4 bases and J lost 9 bases. Germline V gene sequence: CDR1 LNHDA, CDR2 SQIVND (reference sequence). DNA of the CDR3: TGTGCCAGTAGTAGACTAGCGGGAGGGCCAGGCATTCAGTACTTC. It is translated as CASSRLAGGPGIQYF.

The gene calls are TRBV6-1 and TRBJ2-3, with D possibly TRBD2 on 6 matching bases. Germline-derived CDR1 and CDR2 are MNHNS and SASEGT. The CDR3 runs to 17 residues. Trimming removed 4 bases from V and 3 bases from J, with 20 bases in between. Here the CDR3 DNA reads TGTGCCAGCAGTGCGACGCAGGCTAGCGTATATACAGATACGCAGTATTTT. Protein product: CASSATQASVYTDTQYF.

V is TRBV14 and J is TRBJ2-7; 8 bases align to TRBD1. Germline V gives CDR1 SGHDN, CDR2 FVKESK. V lost 5 bases and J lost 5; bases outside the gene matches: 11. The CDR3 totals 15 residues. The chain's CDR3 is CASSYPGQGLDEQYF. In DNA, the CDR3 is TGTGCCAGCAGCTACCCTGGACAGGGATTGGACGAGCAGTACTTC.

This rearrangement joins TRBV19 to TRBJ2-5; D is tentatively TRBD1 or TRBD2 (5 bases each). V was clipped by 1 base and J by 4 bases, with 19 bases between them. Germline V gene data show CDR1 as LNHDA and CDR2 as SQIVND (reference sequence). The CDR3 contains 17 residues. The CDR3 nucleotides are TGTGCCAGTAGTATAGCTGCAGGACGGGGCGTTTTAGAGACCCAGTACTTC. Translation gives CASSIAAGRGVLETQYF.

V gene TRBV2 combines with J gene TRBJ2-3, with D possibly being TRBD2 (5 bases). The CDR3 consists of 13 residues. Germline V gene data show CDR1 as SNHLY and CDR2 as FYNNEI. The germline V and J ends were trimmed by 6 bases and 2 bases, with 9 bases remaining between them. The chain's CDR3 is CASRVTTTDTQYF. In nucleotides, the CDR3 is TGTGCCAGCAGGGTGACTACCACAGATACGCAGTATTTT.

The chain recombines TRBV18 with TRBJ1-1; TRBD1 matches 7 bases. J gave up 6 bases and V 3 bases, and 10 bases lay outside the gene matches. The CDR3 is 15 amino acids. CDR1 and CDR2 from the germline V gene are KGHSH and LQKENI. The CDR3 spells CASSPRQGEAAEAFF. CDR3 DNA: TGTGCCAGCTCACCTCGACAGGGTGAGGCGGCTGAAGCTTTCTTT.

The chain recombines TRBV2 with TRBJ2-5, with 8 bases lining up with TRBD1. Germline CDR1 reads SNHLY; CDR2 reads FYNNEI. The CDR3 loop spans 17 amino acids. The J segment lost 5 bases and the V segment lost 4 bases, leaving 15 bases of the junction unmatched. This CDR3 is CASSGWGQVFQFETQYF. The CDR3 region has the DNA TGTGCCAGCAGTGGATGGGGACAGGTTTTCCAATTTGAGACCCAGTACTTC. The whole variable domain, remainder taken from reference TRBV2 and TRBJ2-5, is EPEVTQTPSHQVTQMGQEVILRCVPISNHLYFYWYRQILGQKVEFLVSFYNNEISEKSEIFDDQFSVERPDGSNFTLKIRSTKLEDSAMYFCASSGWGQVFQFETQYFGPGTRLLVL.

The V and J genes are TRBV15 and TRBJ1-1; D unresolved. V shed 0 bases and J shed 8 bases, with 4 bases lying between them. This CDR3 is built from 11 residues. Germline V gives CDR1 LNHNV, CDR2 YYDKDF (reference sequence). CDR3 sequence: CATSREGEAFF. CDR3 coding DNA: TGTGCCACCAGCAGAGAGGGGGAAGCTTTCTTT. The full variable domain, completed using reference TRBV15 and TRBJ1-1, is DAMVIQNPRYQVTQFGKPVTLSCSQTLNHNVMYWYQQKSSQAPKLLFHYYDKDFNNEADTPDNFQSRRPNTSFCFLDIRSPGLGDTAMYLCATSREGEAFFGQGTRLTVV.

CDR3 sequence: CASSFRKGEQYF. CDR3 in DNA: TGTGCCAGCAGCTTCCGAAAAGGAGAGCAGTACTTC. The V and J genes are TRBV7-8 and TRBJ2-5; D uncertain. Germline CDR1 reads SGHVS; CDR2 reads FQNEAQ. CDR3 length: 12 residues. V dropped 3 bases and J dropped 11 bases, with 13 bases sitting between them.

The chain combines TRBV7-2 with TRBJ2-7; D uncertain. CDR1 and CDR2 from the germline V gene are SGHTA and FQGNSA. V was clipped by 5 bases and J by 5 bases, with 10 bases between them. This CDR3 region has 12 residues. The CDR3 coding sequence is TGTGCCAGCAGCGCTCAAATCAACGAGCAGTACTTC. Amino acids: CASSAQINEQYF.

This sequence joins TRBV18 and TRBJ2-1, with 10 bases matching TRBD2. This CDR3 spans 17 amino acids. J was trimmed by 0 bases and V by 3 bases; bases with no gene match: 5. In germline, CDR1 is KGHSH, CDR2 LQKENI. CDR3 protein: CASSPTSGFVSYNEQFF. The DNA for the CDR3 is TGTGCCAGCTCACCGACTAGCGGGTTCGTCTCCTACAATGAGCAGTTCTTC.

The chain is built from TRBV7-9 and TRBJ2-5; 14 positions match TRBD2. The J call is in doubt because the DNA end fits TRBJ2-7 better. Germline loops: CDR1 SEHNR, CDR2 FQNEAQ (reference sequence). This CDR3 contains 16 residues. The CDR3 DNA follows: TGTGCCAGCAGCCCCTACCCGGGACTAGCGGGAGACGAGCAGTACTTC. Translation gives CASSPYPGLAGDEQYF.

V gene TRBV18 combines with J gene TRBJ2-5, with 9 bases lining up with TRBD1. V shed 2 bases, J shed 3 bases, and the junction held 7 bases outside the gene matches. Germline V CDR1 and CDR2: KGHSH, LQKENI. This CDR3 has 16 residues. CDR3 nucleotide sequence: TGTGCCAGCTCACCATACGACAGGGGGAGGGAAGAGACCCAGTACTTC. Protein product: CASSPYDRGREETQYF.

This chain connects TRBV28 to TRBJ2-2, with TRBD2 matching over 8 bases. This CDR3 spans 16 amino acids. CDR1 MDHEN and CDR2 SYDVKM come from the germline V gene. The V segment lost 7 bases and the J segment 3 bases; nucleotides outside the gene matches: 10. The CDR3 DNA reads as TGTGCCAGCACCGAAATCAAGCGGGGGTACACCGGGGAGCTGTTTTTT. As protein: CASTEIKRGYTGELFF.

The rearrangement uses TRBV13 and TRBJ2-7, with 8 bases identical to TRBD1. This CDR3 is 14 amino acids long. After removal of 4 bases from V and 0 bases from J, the junction contained 2 bases not matched to a gene. Germline CDR1 and CDR2: PRHDT and FYEKMQ (reference sequence). As DNA, the CDR3 is TGTGCCAGCAGCTCGGGACAGGACTCCTACGAGCAGTACTTC. Protein product: CASSSGQDSYEQYF.

The V and J genes are TRBV5-1 and TRBJ2-5; 10 positions match TRBD1. With 7 bases clipped from V and 6 bases from J, the junction kept 12 bases outside the gene matches. Germline CDR1 SGHRS, CDR2 YFSETQ. CDR3 length: 15 amino acids. This CDR3 is CASSPTGTGVQTQYF. The DNA of the CDR3 is TGCGCCAGCTCCCCCACCGGGACAGGGGTGCAGACCCAGTACTTC.

The sample holds a few counts of this clone. The V call is TRBV4-1, the J call TRBJ1-2; D call uncertain. The V end lost 1 base, the J end lost 8 bases, and 11 bases lay between the germline ends. This CDR3 contains 13 residues. Germline CDR1 MGHRA, CDR2 YSYEKL. This chain's CDR3 is CASSQVPVRGYTF. The DNA of the CDR3 is TGCGCCAGCAGCCAAGTGCCAGTAAGAGGCTACACCTTC.

This clone was counted between two and nine times. The gene calls are TRBV29-1 and TRBJ2-2; 9 bases line up with TRBD2. The germline gives CDR1 SQVTM, CDR2 ANQGSEA. The CDR3 spans 15 residues. V was clipped by 2 bases and J by 4 bases; unmatched bases: 5. CDR3: CSVEKTSGVTGELFF. The CDR3 region has the DNA TGCAGCGTTGAAAAGACTAGCGGAGTCACCGGGGAGCTGTTTTTT.

This rearrangement joins TRBV5-1 to TRBJ1-1; 11 bases align to TRBD1. J was trimmed by 4 bases and V by 4 bases; bases with no gene match: 3. The CDR3 is 14 amino acids. Germline values: CDR1 SGHRS, CDR2 YFSETQ. CDR3 bases: TGCGCCAGCAGCCGGGGGACAGGGGGCACTGAAGCTTTCTTT. Translating gives CASSRGTGGTEAFF.

In this sample, this clone turned up once. The chain recombines TRBV28 with TRBJ1-1; D uncertain. Trimming left V 5 bases short and J 1 base short, with 8 bases between. Per the germline V gene, CDR1 is MDHEN and CDR2 is SYDVKM. The CDR3 length is 13 residues. This chain's CDR3 is CASSPPANTEAFF. The CDR3 bases are TGTGCCAGCAGTCCCCCAGCGAACACTGAAGCTTTCTTT.

The CDR3 DNA sequence: TGTGCCAGCAGCGTGTTAACCGGGGAGCTGTTTTTT. Protein: CASSVLTGELFF. The gene calls are TRBV5-4 and TRBJ2-2; D remains unclear. The CDR3 consists of 12 residues. The V and J ends lost 4 bases and 5 bases respectively, with 6 bases between them. From germline, CDR1 is SGHNT and CDR2 YYREEE (reference sequence).

The J gene is TRBJ2-2, the V gene TRBV9; D may be TRBD1 (5 bases). The CDR3 sequence is 16 residues long. CDR1 and CDR2 (germline): SGDLS, YYNGEE. Trimming took off 0 bases at V and 5 bases at J, with 14 bases between the two ends. Here the CDR3 DNA reads TGTGCCAGCAGCGTAGCTCAGGGAAGTGGTACCGGGGAGCTGTTTTTT. Protein: CASSVAQGSGTGELFF. Combining the CDR3 with reference TRBV9 and TRBJ2-2 gives the whole variable domain DSGVTQTPKHLITATGQRVTLRCSPRSGDLSVYWYQQSLDQGLQFLIQYYNGEERAKGNILERFSAQQFPDLHSELNLSSLELGDSALYFCASSVAQGSGTGELFFGEGSRLTVL.

This rearrangement joins TRBV19 to TRBJ2-4, with D hard to call. Trimming took off 6 bases at V and 1 base at J, with 16 bases between the two ends. In germline, CDR1 is LNHDA, CDR2 SQIVND (reference sequence). The CDR3 extends over 16 amino acids. Here the CDR3 DNA reads TGTGCCAGTAGGGACCCCCTAAGGTCTGCCAAAAACATTCAGTACTTC. This codes for CASRDPLRSAKNIQYF.